The 27 T cell receptor beta chains presented below share a single source sample, sequenced in a study of shared clonotypes between healthy human individuals. TCRdb's table, derived via immunoSEQ multiplex PCR, lists solely in-frame clones and lacks some. Of 1,400,000 or so clones listed, approximately 98.5% are singletons. Specimen: naive CD4+ T cells sorted from blood. Subset: CD45RA+ positively selected. The origin of the receptors is a man aged 25-40 years in good health.

The J gene is TRBJ2-2, the V gene TRBV4-3; tentative D call: TRBD1 (6 bases). The CDR3 extends over 15 amino acids. Germline V gene data show CDR1 as LGHNA and CDR2 as YSLEER. V was shortened by 0 bases and J by 6 bases, with 11 bases between the two germline ends. CDR3 DNA: TGCGCCAGCAGCCAAGAAGCCAGGGGCCCCGGGGAGCTGTTTTTT. Encoded protein: CASSQEARGPGELFF.

The chain is built from TRBV29-1 and TRBJ2-1; a weak D match, TRBD1 (5 bases). The V end lost 2 bases, the J end lost 2 bases, and 7 bases lay between the germline ends. CDR1 and CDR2 from the germline V gene are SQVTM and ANQGSEA. The CDR3 consists of 13 residues. The CDR3 protein is CSVEFRAYNEQFF. In DNA, the CDR3 is TGCAGCGTTGAATTCAGGGCCTACAATGAGCAGTTCTTC.

The V call is TRBV10-3, the J call TRBJ1-2, with TRBD1 identical over 12 bases. Trimming at V came to 7 bases and at J to 6 bases, leaving 9 bases not matched to a gene. This CDR3 comprises 15 residues. The germline V gene has CDR1 ENHRY and CDR2 SYGVKD. The CDR3 DNA sequence: TGTGCCATCACCCCCGGGACAGGGGGCGCAAATGGCTACACCTTC. This sequence encodes CAITPGTGGANGYTF.

This sequence joins TRBV7-2 and TRBJ2-7; D is perhaps TRBD2 (6 bases). The V and J ends lost 3 bases and 6 bases respectively, with 12 bases between them. The CDR3 is 13 amino acids. CDR1 SGHTA and CDR2 FQGNSA come from the germline V gene. The CDR3 DNA reads as TGTGCCAGCAGCTTTGCGGGGCGTCGCGAGCAGTACTTC. Protein: CASSFAGRREQYF.

This clone appeared a single time. The V call is TRBV28, the J call TRBJ2-7; TRBD1 matches at 10 bases. The CDR3 sequence is 14 residues long. V lost 10 bases to trimming and J lost 4 bases; unmatched junction nucleotides: 10. Germline V CDR1 and CDR2: MDHEN, SYDVKM. CDR3 loop: CAISTGQGVYEQYF. The CDR3 region has the DNA TGTGCCATAAGTACCGGACAGGGGGTTTACGAGCAGTACTTC.

The V gene is TRBV18, the J gene TRBJ2-1; 11 bases are a match to TRBD2. There are 21 residues in the CDR3. Germline V lookup: CDR1 KGHSH, CDR2 LQKENI. V lost 3 bases and J lost 0; bases outside the gene matches: 16. The DNA for the CDR3 is TGTGCCAGCTCACCGATCAAGCCGGGACTAGCGGTCCCTAGCTCCTACAATGAGCAGTTCTTC. This gives the protein CASSPIKPGLAVPSSYNEQFF.

V usage is TRBV28 and J usage is TRBJ1-5, with a tentative D call TRBD1 (6 bases). V was pared by 1 base and J by 0 bases, with 19 bases between. CDR1 is MDHEN, CDR2 SYDVKM, per germline. CDR3 length equals 19 residues. This CDR3 is CASSLSRAGAGYSNQPQHF. Written as DNA, the CDR3 is TGTGCCAGCAGTTTATCTCGTGCAGGGGCAGGGTATAGCAATCAGCCCCAGCATTTT.

The V gene is TRBV18, the J gene TRBJ2-2; no firm D call. V was clipped by 2 bases and J by 4 bases, with 11 bases between them. CDR3 length equals 15 residues. Germline CDR1 reads KGHSH; CDR2 reads LQKENI. This CDR3 is CASSPDTHSTGELFF. The CDR3 DNA reads TGTGCCAGCTCACCAGACACCCATAGCACCGGGGAGCTGTTTTTT.

On this clone itself: Other DNA sequences in the same sample also yield this CDR3. The rearrangement joins TRBV9 to TRBJ2-5; TRBD2 aligns across 10 bases. The V gene's germline CDR1 is SGDLS and CDR2 YYNGEE. V lost 0 bases and J lost 5; bases outside the gene matches: 1. CDR3 length: 14 amino acids. The CDR3 coding sequence is TGTGCCAGCAGCGTAGGTAGCGGGAGGGAGACCCAGTACTTC. Amino acid sequence: CASSVGSGRETQYF.

This clone has a handful of counts. V and J are TRBV21-1 and TRBJ1-5; the table's D call, TRBD1, was not checked against the DNA. TRBV21-1 represents a pseudogene. The CDR3 spans 11 residues. The CDR3: CPRQSDQPQHF. The CDR3 DNA reads as TGTCCCAGACAGTCAGATCAGCCCCAGCATTTT.

The V call is TRBV7-9, the J call TRBJ2-1; a weak D match, TRBD1 (5 bases). This CDR3 spans 17 amino acids. The V gene lost 4 bases and the J gene lost 0 bases, with 16 bases spanning the gap. From germline, CDR1 is SEHNR and CDR2 FQNEAQ (reference sequence). CDR3 protein: CASSSRVQVSSYNEQFF. The DNA for the CDR3 is TGTGCCAGCAGCTCAAGGGTACAGGTGAGCTCCTACAATGAGCAGTTCTTC.

As to this clone: One junction end disagrees with the germline gene, perhaps due to a read error. The chain carries TRBV19 and TRBJ1-2; 7 bases are a match to TRBD1. There are 14 residues in the CDR3. Germline V gene data show CDR1 as LNHDA and CDR2 as SQIVND (reference sequence). The CDR3, as DNA: TGTGCCAGTAGTACAACACAGGGGCACTATAGCTACACCTTC. Encoded protein: CASSTTQGHYSYTF.

The rearrangement uses TRBV28 and TRBJ1-4, with TRBD1 matching 9 bases. The CDR3 has 13 residues. Trimming took 10 bases from V and 8 from J; bases not matched to a gene: 8. From germline, CDR1 is MDHEN and CDR2 SYDVKM. The CDR3 sequence: CAITGGEREKLFF. CDR3 sequence (DNA): TGTGCCATCACAGGGGGCGAGCGAGAAAAACTGTTTTTT.

V gene TRBV5-4 combines with J gene TRBJ2-7; no clear D. Germline V lookup: CDR1 SGHNT, CDR2 YYREEE (reference sequence). V was trimmed by 2 bases and J by 6 bases, leaving 12 bases between them. This CDR3 is 13 amino acids long. The CDR3 sequence: CASSLAGPSEQYF. The CDR3 DNA is TGTGCCAGCAGCTTAGCCGGACCCTCCGAGCAGTACTTC.

CDR3 bases: TGTGCCAGCTCACCCCCAGGGAGGTACAACTATGGCTACACCTTC. Protein product: CASSPPGRYNYGYTF. The V gene is TRBV18, the J gene TRBJ1-2; a weak D match, TRBD1 (5 bases). The CDR3 loop spans 15 amino acids. Per germline, CDR1 KGHSH and CDR2 LQKENI. V was cut by 3 bases and J by 2 bases, with 13 bases left in between.

J is TRBJ2-5 and V is TRBV27, with D perhaps assigned TRBD1 or TRBD2 (6 bases each). Germline assignment: CDR1 MNHEY and CDR2 SMNVEV (reference sequence). This CDR3 is 15 amino acids long. Trimming stripped 1 base from V and 2 bases from J, with 11 bases between. The CDR3 coding sequence is TGTGCCAGCAGTTTATTGGGGGCGGGGCAAGAGACCCAGTACTTC. This encodes CASSLLGAGQETQYF.

This rearrangement joins TRBV19 to TRBJ2-3; D could derive from TRBD1 or TRBD2 (5 bases each). V was cut by 5 bases and J by 2 bases, with 17 bases left in between. The CDR3 runs 16 residues. CDR1 and CDR2 (germline): LNHDA, SQIVND (reference sequence). The DNA for the CDR3 is TGTGCCAGTAGTGCCCTCATGAGGGACCCCACAGATACGCAGTATTTT. This translates into CASSALMRDPTDTQYF.

The V gene is TRBV4-1, the J gene TRBJ2-5; 9 nucleotides align to TRBD1. The CDR3 runs to 15 residues. V trimming: 5 bases; J trimming: 4 bases; junction bases outside the gene matches: 8. Germline CDR1 is MGHRA and CDR2 is YSYEKL. The CDR3 coding sequence is TGCGCCAGCAGCTTGGGACAGGGTCGCCTAGAGACCCAGTACTTC. This codes for CASSLGQGRLETQYF.

The rearrangement links TRBV18 to TRBJ2-7; 9 nucleotides match TRBD1. Germline V gene data show CDR1 as KGHSH and CDR2 as LQKENI. The CDR3 spans 16 residues. Trimming at V came to 4 bases and at J to 4 bases, leaving 11 bases not matched to a gene. The CDR3 DNA is TGTGCCAGCTCACTGACTAGGCGGACAGGGGAGTACGAGCAGTACTTC. Protein: CASSLTRRTGEYEQYF.

This chain joins TRBV20-1 and TRBJ1-4; TRBD1 might be the D (6 bases). Trimming shortened V by 6 bases and J by 8 bases, and 10 bases separated the two germline ends. Germline V gene lookup returns CDR1 DFQATT and CDR2 SNEGSKA (reference sequence). The CDR3 covers 11 residues. The CDR3 coding sequence is TGCAGTGCCCATGGACAGGAAAAACTGTTTTTT. Its translation: CSAHGQEKLFF.

V gene TRBV6-4 combines with J gene TRBJ2-1; TRBD2 is a possible D gene (6 bases). The ends were cut back, 3 bases at V and 0 bases at J, with 12 bases in the middle. CDR1 is MRHNA, CDR2 SNTAGT, per germline. The length of the CDR3 is 16 residues. In DNA, the CDR3 is TGTGCCAGCAGTGAGGCTAACGGGAGCTCCTACAATGAGCAGTTCTTC. It encodes CASSEANGSSYNEQFF.

The rearrangement uses TRBV27 and TRBJ1-5, with D perhaps TRBD1 (5 bases). This CDR3 region has 15 residues. Trimming pared 3 bases from V and 0 bases from J, leaving 9 bases between. Germline V gives CDR1 MNHEY, CDR2 SMNVEV (reference sequence). The CDR3 nucleotides read TGTGCCAGCAGTTTCGGCAGGGATAGCAATCAGCCCCAGCATTTT. It encodes CASSFGRDSNQPQHF.

About this clone itself: Other nucleotide sequences in the sample specify the same CDR3. This chain links TRBV18 with TRBJ2-5, with no clear D. The V end was cut by 2 bases, the J end by 4 bases, with 8 bases between. The length of the CDR3 is 13 residues. CDR1 and CDR2 (germline): KGHSH, LQKENI. CDR3 sequence (DNA): TGTGCCAGCTCACCAGGGCCGGGAGAGACCCAGTACTTC. It yields the protein CASSPGPGETQYF.

A single count supports this clone. The chain has TRBV6-5 and TRBJ1-1; 7 nucleotides line up with TRBD1. The length of the CDR3 is 15 residues. The junction had 6 bases not matched to a gene; V was cut back by 5 bases and J by 0 bases. From germline, CDR1 is MNHEY and CDR2 SVGAGI. The CDR3 here is CASSKPRGVNTEAFF. The CDR3 DNA follows: TGTGCCAGCAGTAAACCCAGGGGGGTGAACACTGAAGCTTTCTTT.

The chain has TRBV6-1 and TRBJ1-4; unclear D gene. The CDR3 totals 14 residues. Trimming shortened V by 6 bases and J by 0 bases, and 8 bases separated the two germline ends. From germline, CDR1 is MNHNS and CDR2 SASEGT. This CDR3 is CASSRHATNEKLFF. The CDR3, as DNA: TGTGCCAGCAGCCGACATGCAACTAATGAAAAACTGTTTTTT.

CDR3: CASSPFTRARTGELFF. For the CDR3, the DNA is TGTGCCAGCAGCCCTTTTACTAGGGCGCGCACCGGGGAGCTGTTTTTT. The V and J genes are TRBV7-2 and TRBJ2-2, with D possibly TRBD2 on 5 matching bases. Trimming took 5 bases from V and 4 from J, leaving 17 bases between them. Germline CDR1 is SGHTA and CDR2 is FQGNSA. This CDR3 is 16 amino acids long.

The chain employs TRBV4-1 and TRBJ1-5; D call uncertain. Deletions cut 0 bases from V and 5 bases from J, with 8 bases between. The germline CDR1 and CDR2 sequences are MGHRA and YSYEKL. The CDR3 consists of 14 residues. The CDR3 region is CASSQEAEYQPQHF. The DNA for the CDR3 is TGCGCCAGCAGCCAAGAAGCGGAATATCAGCCCCAGCATTTT.